This passage covers 27 T cell receptor beta chains from one sample sequenced in a study of breast tumors, draining lymph nodes, adjacent tissues. Breast cancer patients provided tissue from their axillary draining lymph nodes. TCRdb used MiXCR to reprocess the multiplex PCR reads, holding one entry per CDR3 protein. The repertoire holds around 300,000 distinct CDR3 sequences, with 30% to 35% as singletons. Sequencing was done on a sample of axillary lymph node tissue. The receptors were sampled from a female donor with breast cancer. Some clones in this sample may be carry-over from other donors' samples.

This clonotype was counted ten times or more. This chain uses TRBV28 with TRBJ1-4; D not certain. CDR1 MDHEN and CDR2 SYDVKM come from the germline V gene. This CDR3 contains 12 residues. The V and J ends lost 5 bases and 10 bases respectively, with 11 bases between them. The CDR3 reads CASSLLRVKLFF. Written as DNA, the CDR3 is TGTGCCAGCAGTCTACTGCGGGTAAAACTGTTTTTT.

The V gene is TRBV9, the J gene TRBJ2-5; 9 bases align to TRBD2. Per the germline V gene, CDR1 is SGDLS and CDR2 is YYNGEE. CDR3 length equals 15 residues. Germline trimming cut 0 bases from V and 4 bases from J; bases unmatched to any gene: 4. This CDR3 reads CASSVAVSGRETQYF. CDR3 DNA: TGTGCCAGCAGCGTAGCGGTTAGCGGGAGAGAGACCCAGTACTTC.

This clonotype was recorded at least ten times. This chain uses TRBV7-6 with TRBJ2-1; 7 bases match TRBD2. The CDR3 is 13 amino acids. Trimming cost V 5 bases and J 10 bases; bases outside gene matches: 8. Germline lookup yields CDR1 SGHVS and CDR2 FNYEAQ. For the CDR3, the DNA is TGTGCCAGCAGCCCCAGTCGGACTAGAGAGCAGTTCTTC. Its protein product is CASSPSRTREQFF.

This clonotype is a singleton in its sample. A much larger clone lies one base from this, so it may be a read error. V gene TRBV30 combines with J gene TRBJ1-4; D is possibly TRBD1 (6 bases). Germline V gene sequence: CDR1 GTSNPN, CDR2 SVGIG (reference sequence). V gave up 5 bases and J gave up 10 bases, with 14 bases separating them. The CDR3 length is 12 residues. This CDR3 reads CAWRPIGGKLFF. Written as DNA, the CDR3 is TGTGCCTGGCGCCCAATAGGGGGAAAACTGTTTTTT.

Ten or more counts support this clonotype. The CDR3 here is CASSSPQGANTDTQYF. CDR3 DNA: TGTGCCAGCAGCTCCCCCCAGGGGGCCAACACAGATACGCAGTATTTT. The V call is TRBV7-9, the J call TRBJ2-3, with TRBD1 identical over 8 bases. Per the germline V gene, CDR1 is SEHNR and CDR2 is FQNEAQ (reference sequence). The CDR3 covers 16 residues. The ends lost 4 bases at V and 2 bases at J; junction bases unmatched: 8. Full variable domain (remainder filled in from reference TRBV7-9 and TRBJ2-3): DTGVSQNPRHKITKRGQNVTFRCDPISEHNRLYWYRQTLGQGPEFLTYFQNEAQLEKSRLLSDRFSAERPKGSFSTLEIQRTEQGDSAMYLCASSSPQGANTDTQYFGPGTRLTVL.

At least ten counts were recorded for this clonotype. The chain carries TRBV20-1 and TRBJ2-7, with D possibly TRBD1 on 6 matching bases. CDR1 DFQATT and CDR2 SNEGSKA come from the germline V gene (reference sequence). The CDR3 extends over 14 amino acids. Trimming removed 0 bases from V and 3 bases from J, with 12 bases in between. The CDR3 sequence: CSARDLGASYEQYF. The CDR3 bases are TGCAGTGCTAGAGATCTGGGGGCCAGCTACGAGCAGTACTTC.

This clonotype occurred many times. This chain uses TRBV7-3 with TRBJ2-1, with TRBD1 matching over 7 bases. From germline, CDR1 is SGHTA and CDR2 FQGTGA. V lost 5 bases, J lost 6 bases, and 10 bases stayed unmatched. The CDR3 length is 15 residues. CDR3 DNA sequence: TGTGCCAGCAGCCTCAACAGGGGTGACCCCAATGAGCAGTTCTTC. Translation: CASSLNRGDPNEQFF.

This clonotype was seen at least ten times. The chain is built from TRBV3-1 and TRBJ1-6; no clear D gene. Germline loops: CDR1 LGHDT, CDR2 YNNKEL (reference sequence). Trimming left V 4 bases short and J 5 bases short, with 9 bases between. The CDR3 spans 14 residues. CDR3 sequence: CASSRTRNNSPLHF. In DNA, the CDR3 is TGTGCCAGCAGCCGTACAAGGAATAATTCACCCCTCCACTTT.

The J gene is TRBJ1-1, the V gene TRBV5-1; D gene unclear. The CDR3 is 14 amino acids. The V and J ends lost 6 bases and 1 base respectively, with 13 bases between them. CDR1 is SGHRS and CDR2 is YFSETQ in the germline V gene. The CDR3 DNA sequence: TGCGCCAGCAAGGTTCACACATCGAACACTGAAGCTTTCTTT. Amino acids: CASKVHTSNTEAFF.

This clonotype was counted many times. The chain recombines TRBV20-1 with TRBJ2-7; 9 bases are a match to TRBD1. The germline V gene has CDR1 DFQATT and CDR2 SNEGSKA (reference sequence). Losses at the gene ends were 7 bases for V and 4 bases for J; bases not matched to a gene: 14. The CDR3 runs 15 residues. The CDR3 spells CSVRYKQGALYEQYF. The CDR3 DNA follows: TGCAGTGTTCGGTATAAACAGGGGGCGTTATACGAGCAGTACTTC.

In the case of this clonotype: This may be a read error, as it is one base from a much larger clone. V and J are TRBV14 and TRBJ2-7; weak D call: TRBD2 (6 bases). With 1 base removed from V and 5 bases from J, the gap between germline ends came to 18 bases. Germline lookup yields CDR1 SGHDN and CDR2 FVKESK. The CDR3 loop spans 16 amino acids. CDR3 bases: TGTGCCAGCAGCCAAGTTGGAGGGAGGCTTCCCCACGAGCAGTACTTC. It specifies CASSQVGGRLPHEQYF.

In this sample, this clonotype turned up many times. The V call is TRBV20-1, the J call TRBJ1-6; 7 bases align to TRBD1. Germline assignment: CDR1 DFQATT and CDR2 SNEGSKA (reference sequence). V was clipped by 7 bases and J by 1 base; unmatched bases: 7. This CDR3 is built from 15 residues. In DNA, the CDR3 is TGCAGTGTGAGGCAGGGGGAATCCTATAATTCACCCCTCCACTTT. It translates to CSVRQGESYNSPLHF.

This clonotype occurred many times. The rearrangement uses TRBV11-1 and TRBJ2-3; D is uncertain. V was pared by 4 bases and J by 4 bases, with 15 bases between. This CDR3 has 15 amino acids. Germline V gives CDR1 SGHAT, CDR2 FQDESV (reference sequence). In DNA form, the CDR3 reads TGTGCCAGCAGCTCCCCCGTACGCGCAGCAGATACGCAGTATTTT. This translates into CASSSPVRAADTQYF. The full variable domain, in which reference TRBV11-1 and TRBJ2-3 provide the parts outside the CDR3, is EAEVAQSPRYKITEKSQAVAFWCDPISGHATLYWYRQILGQGPELLVQFQDESVVDDSQLPKDRFSAERLKGVDSTLKIQPAELGDSAMYLCASSSPVRAADTQYFGPGTRLTVL.

This clonotype was detected ten times or more. V gene TRBV5-1 combines with J gene TRBJ2-7; D is perhaps TRBD2 (6 bases). The CDR3 has 12 amino acids. Germline loops: CDR1 SGHRS, CDR2 YFSETQ. V was cut by 6 bases and J by 2 bases, with 9 bases left in between. CDR3 in amino acids: CASMGGTYEQYF. In DNA form, the CDR3 reads TGCGCCAGCATGGGGGGTACCTACGAGCAGTACTTC.

The sample holds many counts of this clonotype. This chain links TRBV4-2 with TRBJ2-3, with TRBD2 identical over 8 bases. After removal of 6 bases from V and 5 bases from J, the junction contained 10 bases not matched to a gene. Germline lookup yields CDR1 LGHNA and CDR2 YNFKEQ. The CDR3 loop spans 15 amino acids. CDR3 region: CASRTQSGSVDTQYF. For the CDR3, the DNA is TGTGCCAGCAGGACCCAGAGCGGGAGTGTAGATACGCAGTATTTT.

In the case of this clonotype: Sequence at one end of the junction differs from germline and may be a read error. The chain employs TRBV7-2 and TRBJ2-7; D might be TRBD1 or TRBD2, each matching 5 bases. Germline loops: CDR1 SGHTA, CDR2 FQGNSA. The CDR3 length is 18 residues. CDR3 DNA: TGTGCCAGCAGCTTATTTGGCGTCAAGGGGAGTAGGTCCTCCGAGCAGTACTTC. Its translation: CASSLFGVKGSRSSEQYF.

This clonotype was seen more than once but under ten times. The V call is TRBV28, the J call TRBJ1-2; 7 positions match TRBD1. In germline, CDR1 is MDHEN, CDR2 SYDVKM. The CDR3 covers 14 residues. V trimming: 6 bases; J trimming: 0 bases; junction bases outside the gene matches: 4. The CDR3 sequence: CASSPTGTNYGYTF. The CDR3 nucleotides read TGTGCCAGCAGCCCGACAGGGACTAACTATGGCTACACCTTC.

This clonotype turned up a few times. The CDR3 sequence is CASSEYGAPGSEAFF. CDR3 in DNA: TGTGCCAGCAGTGAATATGGTGCACCCGGAAGTGAAGCTTTCTTT. The V gene is TRBV25-1, the J gene TRBJ1-1; no reliable D call. V was clipped by 0 bases and J by 7 bases, with 15 bases between them. This CDR3 has 15 residues. CDR1 and CDR2 from the germline V gene are MGHDK and SYGVNS.

The gene calls are TRBV11-3 and TRBJ2-7, with 10 bases identical to TRBD1. Losses at the gene ends were 1 base for V and 4 bases for J; bases not matched to a gene: 10. Germline assignment: CDR1 SGHNT and CDR2 YENEEA. This CDR3 contains 17 residues. CDR3 in amino acids: CASSLGKGQGSPYEQYF. The DNA for the CDR3 is TGTGCCAGCAGCTTAGGCAAGGGACAGGGGTCCCCGTACGAGCAGTACTTC.

The sample holds many counts of this clonotype. The chain recombines TRBV20-1 with TRBJ2-1, with 12 bases fitting TRBD2. Looked up from germline, CDR1 is DFQATT and CDR2 is SNEGSKA (reference sequence). V lost 1 base to trimming and J lost 8 bases; unmatched junction nucleotides: 0. This CDR3 contains 13 residues. In DNA, the CDR3 is TGCAGTGCTAGAGGACTAGCGGGAGATGAGCAGTTCTTC. Translation gives CSARGLAGDEQFF.

The genes are TRBV7-8 and TRBJ2-4; 7 bases are shared with TRBD1. J gave up 12 bases and V 1 base, and 6 bases lay outside the gene matches. There are 13 residues in the CDR3. Germline V lookup: CDR1 SGHVS, CDR2 FQNEAQ. CDR3 amino acids: CASSLDRDRDQYF. CDR3 in DNA: TGTGCCAGCAGCTTAGACCGGGACAGAGATCAGTACTTC.

A word on this clonotype: A read error may be the cause here, since a much bigger clone is one base away. CDR3 bases: TGTGCCAGCGGAGCGGGAGTTCGCACCAACGAGCAGAACTTC. This gives the protein CASGAGVRTNEQNF. This rearrangement joins TRBV12-3 or TRBV12-4 to TRBJ2-7; 8 positions agree with TRBD2. This CDR3 is 14 amino acids long.

This clonotype occurred many times. This sequence joins TRBV5-1 and TRBJ2-1; 12 nucleotides line up with TRBD2. The J segment lost 5 bases and the V segment lost 4 bases, leaving 10 bases of the junction unmatched. Per germline, CDR1 SGHRS and CDR2 YFSETQ. This CDR3 comprises 17 residues. The CDR3 bases are TGCGCCAGCAGCCATCGAAGGACTAGCGGGAACCACAATGAGCAGTTCTTC. Translation: CASSHRRTSGNHNEQFF.

This clonotype was seen ten or more times. V is TRBV6-6 and J is TRBJ2-7, with 8 positions matching TRBD1. V dropped 8 bases and J dropped 4; count of bases not matched to a gene: 10. Germline loops: CDR1 MNHNY, CDR2 SVGAGI (reference sequence). The CDR3 extends over 14 amino acids. This chain's CDR3 is CASRNGQGGYEQYF. DNA of the CDR3: TGTGCCAGCCGAAACGGACAGGGAGGTTACGAGCAGTACTTC.

This clonotype was recorded at least ten times. This chain links TRBV10-2 with TRBJ1-2; D unresolved. Germline V lookup: CDR1 WSHSY, CDR2 SAAADI. The CDR3 covers 11 residues. V lost 8 bases to trimming and J lost 2 bases, with 6 bases between them. CDR3 DNA sequence: TGCGCCAGCTCTGCGAACTATGGCTACACCTTC. It codes for CASSANYGYTF.

The chain joins TRBV20-1 to TRBJ2-7; 8 nucleotides agree with TRBD1. This CDR3 region has 15 residues. Trimming took 6 bases from V and 2 from J; bases not matched to a gene: 12. Germline values: CDR1 DFQATT, CDR2 SNEGSKA (reference sequence). In DNA, the CDR3 is TGCAGTGCGCCTATACAGGGGGACTCCCCCTACGAGCAGTACTTC. Amino acids: CSAPIQGDSPYEQYF.

On this clonotype: The junction departs from the called germline gene at one end, perhaps through a read error. V and J are TRBV3-1 and TRBJ2-7, with D possibly matching TRBD2 (6 bases). The V gene's germline CDR1 is LGHDT and CDR2 YNNKEL (reference sequence). This CDR3 contains 13 residues. CDR3 DNA sequence: TGTGCCAGCAGCCAGGCGGGATGGAGCGAGCGGTACTTC. Encoded protein: CASSQAGWSERYF.